The 8 T cell receptor beta chains in this list originate from one sample, sequenced in a study of blood T cell repertoires in COVID-19. Sequenced by immunoSEQ multiplex PCR; TCRdb stores in-frame clones only, minus some. The sample consists of roughly 500,000 clones, less than 90% of them appearing once. Sequencing was performed on PBMCs or T cells enriched from blood (not recorded which). These receptors originate from a woman aged 60-75 years who had recovered from COVID-19.

The chain couples TRBV18 to TRBJ2-2; D call uncertain. V was shortened by 1 base and J by 5 bases, with 5 bases between the two germline ends. The germline CDR1 and CDR2 sequences are KGHSH and LQKENI. This CDR3 spans 13 amino acids. CDR3 sequence: CASSPLRTGELFF. In DNA form, the CDR3 reads TGTGCCAGCTCACCACTCAGGACCGGGGAGCTGTTTTTT.

This chain connects TRBV4-1 to TRBJ1-4; D gene uncertain. Germline lookup yields CDR1 MGHRA and CDR2 YSYEKL. The CDR3 contains 17 residues. V was pared by 5 bases and J by 4 bases, with 20 bases between. Here the CDR3 reads CASSTLARSLDNEKLFF. Written as DNA, the CDR3 is TGCGCCAGCAGCACCCTGGCCCGCTCTCTTGATAATGAAAAACTGTTTTTT.

This clone was detected only once. The rearrangement joins TRBV5-1 to TRBJ1-1; 7 nucleotides line up with TRBD1. CDR3 length: 16 residues. In germline, CDR1 is SGHRS, CDR2 YFSETQ. The V and J ends lost 4 bases and 1 base, in that order; junction bases with no gene match: 10. For the CDR3, the DNA is TGCGCCAGCAGCCCCAGGGGGGACAGCAAGAACACTGAAGCTTTCTTT. This gives the protein CASSPRGDSKNTEAFF.

V is TRBV30 and J is TRBJ2-7; possibly TRBD1 for D (6 bases). This CDR3 has 13 residues. V was pared by 0 bases and J by 3 bases, with 9 bases between. Germline assignment: CDR1 GTSNPN and CDR2 SVGIG (reference sequence). The CDR3 protein is CAWSVNRDYEQYF. The CDR3 DNA follows: TGTGCCTGGAGTGTAAACAGGGACTACGAGCAGTACTTC.

This clone was counted only a few times. This rearrangement joins TRBV2 to TRBJ1-1; possibly TRBD1 for D (5 bases). V shed 7 bases and J shed 1 base, with 16 bases lying between them. This CDR3 is 15 amino acids long. Germline V gene sequence: CDR1 SNHLY, CDR2 FYNNEI. CDR3 nucleotide sequence: TGTGCCAGCACCCGGGGGGACGGCGCGAACACTGAAGCTTTCTTT. Protein sequence: CASTRGDGANTEAFF.

The chain employs TRBV29-1 and TRBJ1-2, with D possibly TRBD1 on 6 matching bases. The CDR3 extends over 16 amino acids. V was trimmed by 1 base and J by 2 bases, leaving 17 bases between them. Germline V gene sequence: CDR1 SQVTM, CDR2 ANQGSEA. As DNA, the CDR3 is TGCAGCGTTGAAGCCCGACAGGTTCAAGGGAACTATGGCTACACCTTC. Translation: CSVEARQVQGNYGYTF.

The V and J genes are TRBV9 and TRBJ2-7; D is possibly TRBD2 (7 bases). Trimming left V 0 bases short and J 4 bases short, with 14 bases between. The CDR3 spans 15 residues. Germline values: CDR1 SGDLS, CDR2 YYNGEE. The CDR3 here is CASSVGEGGWYEQYF. The CDR3 nucleotides are TGTGCCAGCAGCGTAGGGGAGGGGGGTTGGTACGAGCAGTACTTC.

The chain employs TRBV2 and TRBJ1-6; 11 nucleotides agree with TRBD1. The germline CDR1 and CDR2 sequences are SNHLY and FYNNEI. This CDR3 region has 14 residues. J lost 6 bases, V lost 7 bases, and 2 bases had no gene match. The CDR3 region has the DNA TGTGCCAGCAAAGGACAGGGGGCTAATTCACCCCTCCACTTT. Residues: CASKGQGANSPLHF.